Listed here is a single T cell receptor (beta chain). This sample is drawn from a study of blood T cell repertoires in COVID-19. Background on the study: The samples span acute and convalescent COVID-19 from the United States, Italy and Spain. The cDNA or gDNA used as material had been derived from T cells, B-cell-depleted T cells, or PBMCs.

Germline V gene sequence: CDR1 SQVTM, CDR2 ANQGSEA. V shed 5 bases and J shed 8 bases, with 22 bases lying between them. This CDR3 is 15 amino acids long. Per the original data handling: Amplification from reference gene primers served as the basis for estimated nucleated cell counts. Sequenced by immunoSEQ multiplex PCR; TCRdb stores in-frame clones only, minus some. V, J and clone size derive from that table, while D and trimming were established from the DNA sequence. Of over 75,000 clones listed, 70% to 85% are singletons. The specimen sequenced was peripheral blood. The chain joins TRBV29-1 to TRBJ2-1; tentatively, D is TRBD2 (6 bases). This clonotype originated in a woman aged 50 to 60 with acute or convalescent COVID-19. The CDR3 nucleotides read TGCAGCGTTAACGGGTTCCGGGGAGGAACTGATGAGCAGTTCTTC. Translating it yields CSVNGFRGGTDEQFF.